Reported below is one T cell receptor beta chain. Its antigen remains unknown. As every portion of the isolated RNA was reverse transcribed, the sequencing read expressed TCRB transcripts. Assay: immunoSEQ multiplex PCR; the TCRdb copy retains only in-frame clones and omits some. Among over 150,000 clones, roughly 7.1% were seen once, and the ten largest hold 0.94%. The germline CDR1 and CDR2 sequences are SGHNT and YENEEA. This CDR3 contains 15 residues. Trimming cost V 1 base and J 2 bases, with 8 bases left between them. The data stem from a study of beta chain features in type 1 diabetes. Broader study findings: It was among patients, rather than healthy donors, that naive, central memory and Treg TCRB repertoires appeared more similar. There was a possibility that cDNA sequencing over-represented cells with high TCR expression. Among all four CD4+ subsets, Type 1 diabetes patients had TCRB CDR3s that were moderately but significantly shorter. A definitive answer on HLA type influencing TCRB rearrangement was not reached here.

The sequence derives from a woman aged 40 to 50 with type 1 diabetes. The sequencing input was central memory CD4+ T cells from blood. The V and J genes are TRBV11-3 and TRBJ2-2; D unresolved. The DNA for the CDR3 is TGTGCCAGCAGCTTAGGTGGTACTAACACCGGGGAGCTGTTTTTT. It translates to CASSLGGTNTGELFF.